A selection of T cell receptor beta chains follows, all from one sample in a study of T cells expressing NK-cell markers. Reanalyzing the 5' RACE reads, TCRdb keeps one entry per CDR3 protein, without DNA. Its listing shows about half a million distinct CDR3 sequences. Sequencing was performed on blood T cells: a sorted CD56 or NKG2C T cell subset, CD4+ or CD8+ T cells, or bulk PBMC T cells (not recorded which). These receptors came from a woman in her forties or fifties in good health. The CDR3 runs from the conserved cysteine through the conserved F or W.

j_gene,v_gene,CDR3aa
TRBJ2-1,TRBV5-4,CASSFSRSSYNEQFF
TRBJ2-3,TRBV12-3/TRBV12-4,CASSFSGTDTQYF
TRBJ2-7,TRBV12-3/TRBV12-4,CASSLRSGSNTYEQYF
TRBJ2-1,TRBV11-3,CASSLSPTFGGPSSNEQFF
TRBJ2-5,TRBV5-5,CASSLVPGLSETQYF
TRBJ1-3,TRBV27,CASSADLKNTIYF
TRBJ1-1,TRBV5-1,CASRGGNTEAFF
TRBJ2-4,TRBV29-1,CSVRTRLAKNIQYF
TRBJ2-7,TRBV7-2,CASSLSTSGRAGEQYF
TRBJ2-1,TRBV11-3,CASSFSVGRDNEQFF
TRBJ2-5,TRBV2,CASTGGREETQYF
TRBJ1-4,TRBV29-1,CSVAGGQGEKLFF
TRBJ1-1,TRBV29-1,CSVEPGQGMNTEAFF
TRBJ2-5,TRBV4-2,CASSRGLAGGSDETQYF
TRBJ2-7,TRBV7-3,CASSFLGTLTQQYF
TRBJ1-1,TRBV11-3,CAAGGRNTEAFF
TRBJ2-2,TRBV19,CASSKTSGYTGELFF
TRBJ2-4,TRBV4-2,CASSQAPRGVNIQYF
TRBJ1-1,TRBV5-5,CASSFGGGEAFF
TRBJ2-1,TRBV5-1,CASSPYGATYNEQFF
TRBJ1-6,TRBV6-1,CASGIVNSPLHF
TRBJ2-1,TRBV11-2,CASSVNVGGGYEQFF
TRBJ2-5,TRBV24-1,CATSDEKTGYRETQYF
TRBJ1-1,TRBV20-1,CSALGQGSTEAFF
TRBJ2-7,TRBV7-2,CASSPQASGSYEQYF
TRBJ2-2,TRBV6-6,CASNRPGAYTGELFF
TRBJ2-2,TRBV5-1,CASSTGTSGSYTGELFF